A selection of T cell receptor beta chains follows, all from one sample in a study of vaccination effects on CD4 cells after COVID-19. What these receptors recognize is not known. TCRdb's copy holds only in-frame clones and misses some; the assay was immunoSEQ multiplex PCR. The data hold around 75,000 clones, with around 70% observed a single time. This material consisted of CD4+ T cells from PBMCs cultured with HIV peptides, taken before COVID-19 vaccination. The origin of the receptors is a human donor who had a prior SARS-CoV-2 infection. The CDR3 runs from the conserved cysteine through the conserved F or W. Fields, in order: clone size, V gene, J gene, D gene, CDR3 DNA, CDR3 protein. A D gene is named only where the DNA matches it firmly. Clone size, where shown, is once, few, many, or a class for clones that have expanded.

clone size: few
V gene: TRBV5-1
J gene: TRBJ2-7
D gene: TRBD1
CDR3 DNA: TGCGCCAGCAGCCCAAAACCGGGACAGGGGGCCGGCGAGCAGTACTTC
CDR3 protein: CASSPKPGQGAGEQYF

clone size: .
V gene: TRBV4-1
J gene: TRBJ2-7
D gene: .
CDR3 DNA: TGCGCCAGCAGCCAAGATTGGCAGGAGGGGAGAGAGCAGTACTTC
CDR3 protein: CASSQDWQEGREQYF

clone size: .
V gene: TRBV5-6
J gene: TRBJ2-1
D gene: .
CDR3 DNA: TGTGCCAGCAGCTTTACCGGGGCCAACCTCTACAATGAGCAGTTCTTC
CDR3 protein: CASSFTGANLYNEQFF

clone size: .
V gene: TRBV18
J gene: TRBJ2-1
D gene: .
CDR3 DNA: TGTGCCAGCTCACAGGGTGGGAACAATGAGCAGTTCTTC
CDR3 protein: CASSQGGNNEQFF

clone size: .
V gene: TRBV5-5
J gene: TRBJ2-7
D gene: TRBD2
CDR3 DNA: TGTGCCAGCAGCTTTTCACTAGCGGAGTCCTACGAGCAGTACTTC
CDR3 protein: CASSFSLAESYEQYF

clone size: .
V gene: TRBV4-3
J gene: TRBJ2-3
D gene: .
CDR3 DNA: TGCGCCAGCAGCCAAGGAGCGATAGCCACAGATACGCAGTATTTT
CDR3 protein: CASSQGAIATDTQYF

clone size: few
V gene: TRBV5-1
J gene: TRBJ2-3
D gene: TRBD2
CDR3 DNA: TGCGCCAGCAGCTTGGCAGGGACTAGCGGTGATACGCAGTATTTT
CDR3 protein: CASSLAGTSGDTQYF

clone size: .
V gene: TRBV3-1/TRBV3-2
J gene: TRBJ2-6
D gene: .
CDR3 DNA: TGTGCCAGCAGCCTTTTGGTAGCGAACTCTGGGGCCAACGTCCTGACTTTC
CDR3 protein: CASSLLVANSGANVLTF

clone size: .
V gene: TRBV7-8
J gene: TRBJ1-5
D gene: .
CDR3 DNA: TGTGCCAGCAGCCCCTGGGACTCCCCGGGTGAGCAGCCCCAGCATTTT
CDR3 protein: CASSPWDSPGEQPQHF

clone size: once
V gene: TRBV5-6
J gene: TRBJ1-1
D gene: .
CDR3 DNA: TGTGCCAGCAGCTTGAACACTGCTGAAGCTTTCTTT
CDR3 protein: CASSLNTAEAFF

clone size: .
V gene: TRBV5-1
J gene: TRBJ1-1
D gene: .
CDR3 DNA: TGCGCCAGCAGCTTGGTGGGACCCCTTTTAAACACTGAAGCTTTCTTT
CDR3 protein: CASSLVGPLLNTEAFF

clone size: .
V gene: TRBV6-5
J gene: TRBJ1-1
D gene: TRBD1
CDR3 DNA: TGTGCCAGCACTCGGACAGGGGCGTACACTGAAGCTTTCTTT
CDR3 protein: CASTRTGAYTEAFF

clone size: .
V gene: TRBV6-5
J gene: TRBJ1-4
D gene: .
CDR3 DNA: TGTGCCAGCCGAAGGGCCTCCACTAATGAAAAACTGTTTTTT
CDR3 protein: CASRRASTNEKLFF

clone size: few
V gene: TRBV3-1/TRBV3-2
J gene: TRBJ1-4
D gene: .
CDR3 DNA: TGTGCCAGCAGCCCAGAGTCAACTAATGAAAAACTGTTTTTT
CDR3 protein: CASSPESTNEKLFF

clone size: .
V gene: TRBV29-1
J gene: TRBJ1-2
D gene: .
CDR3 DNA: TGCAGCGTTGAATTTTCGGGGGGGCGATGGGATGGCTACACCTTC
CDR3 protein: CSVEFSGGRWDGYTF

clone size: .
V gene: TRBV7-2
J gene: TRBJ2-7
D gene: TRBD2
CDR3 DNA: TGTGCCAGCAGCCGTCGGACTAGCGGGGGGACCTCCTACGAGCAGTACTTC
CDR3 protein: CASSRRTSGGTSYEQYF

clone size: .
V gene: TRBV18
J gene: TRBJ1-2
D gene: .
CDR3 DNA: TGTGCCAGCTCGGAGAGCGAGGGTAACTATGGCTACACCTTC
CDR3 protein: CASSESEGNYGYTF

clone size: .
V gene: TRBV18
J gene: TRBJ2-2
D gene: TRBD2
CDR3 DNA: TGTGCCAGCTCTCCCGGGACTAAGAACACCGGGGAGCTGTTTTTT
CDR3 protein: CASSPGTKNTGELFF

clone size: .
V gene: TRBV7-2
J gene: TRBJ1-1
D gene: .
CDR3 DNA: TGTGCCAGCAGCTCAAGAAAGGGGGGGACCACTGAAGCTTTCTTT
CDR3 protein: CASSSRKGGTTEAFF

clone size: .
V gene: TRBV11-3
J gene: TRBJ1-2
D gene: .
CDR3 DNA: TGTGCCAGCGGATCTAACTCCTATGGCTACACCTTC
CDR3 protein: CASGSNSYGYTF

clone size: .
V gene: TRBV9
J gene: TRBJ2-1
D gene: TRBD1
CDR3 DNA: TGTGCCAGCAGCGAGGGGGCGGCTCACTACAATGAGCAGTTCTTC
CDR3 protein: CASSEGAAHYNEQFF

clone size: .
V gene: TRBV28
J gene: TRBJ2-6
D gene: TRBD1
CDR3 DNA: TGTGCCAGCAGAGCTCCGGGACAGCCGAGCTCTGGGGCCAACGTCCTGACTTTC
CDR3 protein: CASRAPGQPSSGANVLTF

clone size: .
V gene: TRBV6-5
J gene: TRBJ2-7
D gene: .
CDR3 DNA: TGTGCCAGCAGTTCCCCGGGACTGTTATACGAGCAGTACTTC
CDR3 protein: CASSSPGLLYEQYF

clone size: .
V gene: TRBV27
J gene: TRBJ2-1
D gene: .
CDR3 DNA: TGTGCCAGCAGTTTTGGTTTCGAGAATGAGCAGTTCTTC
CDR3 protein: CASSFGFENEQFF

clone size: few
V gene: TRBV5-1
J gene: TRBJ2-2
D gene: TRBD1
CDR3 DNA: TGCGCCAGCAGCGGAACCGGGACAGAGACCGGGGAGCTGTTTTTT
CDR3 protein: CASSGTGTETGELFF

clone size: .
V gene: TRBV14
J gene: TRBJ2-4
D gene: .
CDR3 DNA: TGTGCCAGCAGCCAAGCACACTACCGGGAACAGTACTTC
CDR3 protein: CASSQAHYREQYF

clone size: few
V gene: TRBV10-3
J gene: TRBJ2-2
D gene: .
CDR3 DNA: TGTGCCATCAGAGGGTCCGGGGAGCTGTTTTTT
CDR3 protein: CAIRGSGELFF

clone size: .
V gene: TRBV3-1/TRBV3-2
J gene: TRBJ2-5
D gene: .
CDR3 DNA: TGTGCCAGCAGCCACACGACAGAAGAGACCCAGTACTTC
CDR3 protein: CASSHTTEETQYF

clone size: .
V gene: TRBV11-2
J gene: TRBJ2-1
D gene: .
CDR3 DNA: TGTGCCAGCAGCTTAGGAAGGGTTATCGACAATGAGCAGTTCTTC
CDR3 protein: CASSLGRVIDNEQFF

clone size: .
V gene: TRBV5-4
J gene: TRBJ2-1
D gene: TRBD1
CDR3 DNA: TGTGCCAGCAGCTGGGACAGGGGGCTGTACAATGAGCAGTTCTTC
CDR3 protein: CASSWDRGLYNEQFF

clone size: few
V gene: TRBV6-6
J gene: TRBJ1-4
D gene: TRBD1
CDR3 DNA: TGTGCCAGCAGTTTCACCGGGACAGGTAAACTGTTTTTT
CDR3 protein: CASSFTGTGKLFF

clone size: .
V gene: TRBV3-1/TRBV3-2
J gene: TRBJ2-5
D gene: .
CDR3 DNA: TGTGCCAGCAGCCAACGGGCGGGGCAAGAGACCCAGTACTTC
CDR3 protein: CASSQRAGQETQYF

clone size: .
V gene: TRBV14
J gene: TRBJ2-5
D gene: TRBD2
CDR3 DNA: TGTGCCAGCAGCACGCGGACTAGCGGGACGGCAGACGGAGAGACCCAGTACTTC
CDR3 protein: CASSTRTSGTADGETQYF

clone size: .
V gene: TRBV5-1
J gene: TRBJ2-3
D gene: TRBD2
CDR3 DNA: TGCGCCAGCAGCTTGGGGGGCGGGAGAGCCTTAGATACGCAGTATTTT
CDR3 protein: CASSLGGGRALDTQYF

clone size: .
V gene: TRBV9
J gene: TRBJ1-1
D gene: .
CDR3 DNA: TGTGCCAGCAGCGTAGAACAGGTCACTGAAGCTTTCTTT
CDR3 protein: CASSVEQVTEAFF

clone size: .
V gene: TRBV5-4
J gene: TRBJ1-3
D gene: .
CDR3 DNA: TGTGCCAGCAGCTTGGGGGAATCTGGAAACACCATATATTTT
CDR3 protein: CASSLGESGNTIYF

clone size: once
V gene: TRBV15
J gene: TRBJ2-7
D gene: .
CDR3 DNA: TGTGCCACCAGCAGAAGTACAGCCAGCTCCTACGAGCAGTACTTC
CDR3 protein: CATSRSTASSYEQYF

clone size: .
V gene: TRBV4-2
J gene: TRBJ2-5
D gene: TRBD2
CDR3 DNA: TGTGCCAGCAGCCAGTTACTAGCGGGATCCCAAGAGACCCAGTACTTC
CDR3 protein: CASSQLLAGSQETQYF

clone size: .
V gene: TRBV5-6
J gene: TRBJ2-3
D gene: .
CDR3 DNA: TGTGCCAGCAGCTATCAACCGGGGGATACGCAGTATTTT
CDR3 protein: CASSYQPGDTQYF

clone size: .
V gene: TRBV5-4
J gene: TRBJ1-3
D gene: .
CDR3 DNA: TGTGCCAGCAGCTTGGCCAAAGAGGGCAGGCGTGGAAACACCATATATTTT
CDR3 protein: CASSLAKEGRRGNTIYF

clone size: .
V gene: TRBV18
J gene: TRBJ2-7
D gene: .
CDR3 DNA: TGTGCCAGCTCAGAGGGGGATTCCTACGAGCAGTACTTC
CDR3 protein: CASSEGDSYEQYF

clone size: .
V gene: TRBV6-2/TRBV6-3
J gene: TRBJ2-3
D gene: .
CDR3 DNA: TGTGCCAGCAGTGACCAAGGAGACCGCACAGATACGCAGTATTTT
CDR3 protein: CASSDQGDRTDTQYF

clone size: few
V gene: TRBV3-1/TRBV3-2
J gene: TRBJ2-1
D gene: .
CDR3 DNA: TGTGCCAGCAGCCATGGGGGTGAGCAGTTCTTC
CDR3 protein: CASSHGGEQFF

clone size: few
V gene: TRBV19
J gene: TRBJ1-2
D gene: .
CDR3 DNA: TGTGCCAGTAGTCGGTTCGAGGATAACTATGGCTACACCTTC
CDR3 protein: CASSRFEDNYGYTF

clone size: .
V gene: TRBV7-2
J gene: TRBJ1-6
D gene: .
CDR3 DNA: TGTGCCAGCAGCTTCTGGGGGCTAGGTTCACCCCTCCACTTT
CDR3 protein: CASSFWGLGSPLHF

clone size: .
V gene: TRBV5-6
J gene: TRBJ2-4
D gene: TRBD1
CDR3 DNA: TGTGCCAGCAGCTTAAAAGGGACAGACAATCAGTACTTC
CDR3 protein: CASSLKGTDNQYF

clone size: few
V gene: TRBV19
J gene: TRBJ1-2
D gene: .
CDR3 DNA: TGTGCCAGTAGTGAAAACTATGGCTACACCTTC
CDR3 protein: CASSENYGYTF

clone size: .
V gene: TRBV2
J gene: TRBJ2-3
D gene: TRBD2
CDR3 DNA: TGTGCCAGCATTGAACTTGCTAGCGGGGGATCAGATACGCAGTATTTT
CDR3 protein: CASIELASGGSDTQYF

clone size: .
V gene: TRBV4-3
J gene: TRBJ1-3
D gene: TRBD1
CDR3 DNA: TGCGCCAGCAGCCAAGGGGCAGGGGGCACTGGAAACACCATATATTTT
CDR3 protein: CASSQGAGGTGNTIYF

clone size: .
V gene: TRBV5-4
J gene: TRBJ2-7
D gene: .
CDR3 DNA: TGTGCCAGCAGCCGTCCGGGTTCATACGAGCAGTACTTC
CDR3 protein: CASSRPGSYEQYF

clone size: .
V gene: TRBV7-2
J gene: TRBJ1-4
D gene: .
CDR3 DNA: TGTGCCAGCAGCTTGGGGGGTAGGGCTAATGAAAAACTGTTTTTT
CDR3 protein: CASSLGGRANEKLFF

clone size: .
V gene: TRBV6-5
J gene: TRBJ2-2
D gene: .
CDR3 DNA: TGTGCCAGCAGCGCACCTTACACCGGGGAGCTGTTTTTT
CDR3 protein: CASSAPYTGELFF